This T cell receptor beta chain was recorded in a study of shared clonotypes between healthy human individuals. The study's findings and limits: What naive subsets generally showed was a larger estimated richness than memory subsets showed. Collection of samples was limited to blood; tissue repertoires likely differ. Non-shared clonotypes displayed generation probabilities falling below those of clonotypes present in all four donors.

Each subset's genomic DNA was shared equally among a number of immunoSEQ plates. Here immunoSEQ multiplex PCR was the method, and the copy in TCRdb shows in-frame clones only, minus some. This sample has about 2.3 million clones, with around 92% found just once. Points on this clone: Its antigen is as yet unknown.

The germline V gene has CDR1 MNHNS and CDR2 SASEGT. The ends lost 8 bases at V and 0 bases at J; junction bases unmatched: 1. There are 13 residues in the CDR3. This sequence joins TRBV6-1 and TRBJ2-1, with 7 nucleotides matching TRBD1. Sequences were obtained from naive CD4+ T cells from PBMCs. Subset denoted: CD45RA+ positively selected. This sequence originates from a man aged 18 to 29 in good health. Some clones in this sample may be carry-over from other donors' samples. The CDR3 sequence: CASDRDSYNEQFF. CDR3 nucleotides: TGTGCCAGCGACAGGGACTCCTACAATGAGCAGTTCTTC.